The 8 T cell receptor beta chains below all came from one sample that was sequenced in a study of control samples from healthy donors and cancer patients. Only in-frame clones appear in the TCRdb table, and some are missing; sequencing was by immunoSEQ multiplex PCR. The sample lists 110,000 to 150,000 clones, roughly nine tenths occurring once. Source material: blood. All receptors derive from a woman in her 30s in good health.

The chain employs TRBV3-1 (or the pseudogene TRBV3-2) and TRBJ1-2, with no clear D. This CDR3 comprises 14 residues. Germline V lookup: CDR1 LGHDT, CDR2 YNNKEL (reference sequence). Trimming shortened V by 1 base and J by 2 bases, and 8 bases separated the two germline ends. The CDR3 reads CASSQGPNNYGYTF. In DNA form, the CDR3 reads TGTGCCAGCAGCCAAGGACCCAACAACTATGGCTACACCTTC.

The chain employs TRBV2 and TRBJ2-7, with 7 bases lining up with TRBD2. Germline CDR1 reads SNHLY; CDR2 reads FYNNEI. The V and J ends lost 5 bases and 6 bases, in that order; junction bases with no gene match: 10. The CDR3 has 14 residues. In DNA form, the CDR3 reads TGTGCCAGCAGTCAGGGACCCACGGGGGGCGAGCAGTACTTC. It codes for CASSQGPTGGEQYF.

V and J are TRBV2 and TRBJ1-1; weak D call: TRBD1 (5 bases). Trimming left V 2 bases short and J 4 bases short, with 8 bases between. The CDR3 is 13 residues long. Germline CDR1 SNHLY, CDR2 FYNNEI. In DNA form, the CDR3 reads TGTGCCAGCAGTGAACAAGGGGTCACTGAAGCTTTCTTT. It is translated as CASSEQGVTEAFF.

The V gene is TRBV2, the J gene TRBJ2-5; a weak D match, TRBD1 (5 bases). Trimming took 2 bases from V and 3 from J, leaving 10 bases between them. Looked up from germline, CDR1 is SNHLY and CDR2 is FYNNEI. The CDR3 contains 14 residues. The CDR3 bases are TGTGCCAGCAGTGAAATCCGCAGGGAAGAGACCCAGTACTTC. It is translated as CASSEIRREETQYF.

This clone was found once. The chain is built from TRBV3-1 (or the pseudogene TRBV3-2) and TRBJ2-1, with TRBD2 identical over 10 bases. With 4 bases clipped from V and 7 bases from J, the junction kept 4 bases outside the gene matches. The CDR3 is 14 residues long. Germline lookup yields CDR1 LGHDT and CDR2 YNNKEL (reference sequence). Here the CDR3 DNA reads TGTGCCAGCAGCCGAGCGGGAGGGCTGAATGAGCAGTTCTTC. This encodes CASSRAGGLNEQFF.

This clone has just a few counts. As DNA, the CDR3 is TGCGCCAGTTCTGACAGGGGCACTGAAGCTTTCTTT. Translation gives CASSDRGTEAFF. V gene TRBV10-1 combines with J gene TRBJ1-1; the match to TRBD1 covers 8 bases. Per the germline V gene, CDR1 is WNHNN and CDR2 is SYGVQD (reference sequence). J was trimmed by 4 bases and V by 9 bases; bases with no gene match: 4. The CDR3 sequence is 12 residues long.

The gene calls are TRBV7-2 and TRBJ2-7; D remains ambiguous. The CDR3 is 15 amino acids. CDR1 and CDR2 from the germline V gene are SGHTA and FQGNSA. Trimming took off 1 base at V and 2 bases at J, with 12 bases between the two ends. DNA of the CDR3: TGTGCCAGCAGCTTAGAAGTGGGCAGAACCTACGAGCAGTACTTC. Its protein product is CASSLEVGRTYEQYF.

A few counts support this clone. J is TRBJ2-7 and V is TRBV2, with D maybe TRBD2 (5 bases). V gave up 6 bases and J gave up 0 bases, with 18 bases separating them. The CDR3 is 16 amino acids. Germline V CDR1 and CDR2: SNHLY, FYNNEI. CDR3 bases: TGTGCCAGCAGAAAAGACGGACTGACGACCTCCTACGAGCAGTACTTC. Amino acid sequence: CASRKDGLTTSYEQYF.